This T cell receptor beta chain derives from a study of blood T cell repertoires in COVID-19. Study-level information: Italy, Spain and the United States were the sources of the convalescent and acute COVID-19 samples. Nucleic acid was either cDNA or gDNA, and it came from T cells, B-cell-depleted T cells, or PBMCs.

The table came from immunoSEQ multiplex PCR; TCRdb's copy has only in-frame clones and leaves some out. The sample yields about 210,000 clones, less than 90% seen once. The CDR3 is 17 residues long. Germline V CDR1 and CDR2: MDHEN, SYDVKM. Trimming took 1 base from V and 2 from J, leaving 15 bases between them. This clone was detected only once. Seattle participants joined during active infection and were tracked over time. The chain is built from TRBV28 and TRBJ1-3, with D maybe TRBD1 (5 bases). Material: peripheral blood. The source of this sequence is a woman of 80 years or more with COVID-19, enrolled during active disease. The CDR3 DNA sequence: TGTGCCAGCAGTTTATCTGACAGCCGATACCCTGGAAACACCATATATTTT. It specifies CASSLSDSRYPGNTIYF.